The sequence of this T cell receptor beta chain was determined in a study of technical replicates of blood from a handful of donors. Libraries were prepared by immunoSEQ multiplex PCR; TCRdb keeps only in-frame clonotypes and omits some of them. The data contain about 83,000 clones, around nine tenths of them singletons. With 4 bases clipped from V and 4 bases from J, the junction kept 5 bases outside the gene matches. Germline assignment: CDR1 LNHDA and CDR2 SQIVND (reference sequence). This CDR3 contains 15 residues. The chain is built from TRBV19 and TRBJ2-3, with 10 bases fitting TRBD2. The sequence was collected from a human donor in good health. The specimen was T cells isolated from PBMCs. In nucleotides, the CDR3 is TGTGCCAGTAGTACTGCTAGCGGGAGAGCAGATACGCAGTATTTT. Encoded protein: CASSTASGRADTQYF.